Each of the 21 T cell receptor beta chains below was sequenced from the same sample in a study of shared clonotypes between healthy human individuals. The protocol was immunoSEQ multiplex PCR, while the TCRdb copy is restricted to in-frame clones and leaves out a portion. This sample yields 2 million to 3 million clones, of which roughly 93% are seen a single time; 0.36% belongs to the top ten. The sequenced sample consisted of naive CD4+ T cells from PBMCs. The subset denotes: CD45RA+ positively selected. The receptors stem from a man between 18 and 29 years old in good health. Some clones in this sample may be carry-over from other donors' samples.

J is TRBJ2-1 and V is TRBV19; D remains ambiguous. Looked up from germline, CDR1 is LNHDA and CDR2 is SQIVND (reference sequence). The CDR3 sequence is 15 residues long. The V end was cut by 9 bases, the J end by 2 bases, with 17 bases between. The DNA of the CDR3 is TGTGCCAGCCGAACTCTGGACGCCACCTACAATGAGCAGTTCTTC. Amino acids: CASRTLDATYNEQFF.

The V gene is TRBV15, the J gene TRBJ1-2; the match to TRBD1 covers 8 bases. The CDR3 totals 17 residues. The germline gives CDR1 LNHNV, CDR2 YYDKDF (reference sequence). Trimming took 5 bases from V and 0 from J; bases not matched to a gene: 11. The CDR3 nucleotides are TGTGCCACCAGCGGCTGGGGACAGGACAACCCTAACTATGGCTACACCTTC. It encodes CATSGWGQDNPNYGYTF.

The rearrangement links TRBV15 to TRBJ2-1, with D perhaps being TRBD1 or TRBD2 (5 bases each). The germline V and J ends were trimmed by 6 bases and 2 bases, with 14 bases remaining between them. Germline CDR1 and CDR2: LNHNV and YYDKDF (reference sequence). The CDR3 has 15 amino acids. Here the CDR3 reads CATRMGERTYNEQFF. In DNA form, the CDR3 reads TGTGCCACCAGGATGGGGGAGCGGACCTACAATGAGCAGTTCTTC.

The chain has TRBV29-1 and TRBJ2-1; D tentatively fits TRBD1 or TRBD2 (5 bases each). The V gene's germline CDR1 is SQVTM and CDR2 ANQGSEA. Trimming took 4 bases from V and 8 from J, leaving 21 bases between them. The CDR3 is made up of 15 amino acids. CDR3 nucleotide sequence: TGCAGCGTTGCTACGGGACGAACCTTTACGGATGAGCAGTTCTTC. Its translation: CSVATGRTFTDEQFF.

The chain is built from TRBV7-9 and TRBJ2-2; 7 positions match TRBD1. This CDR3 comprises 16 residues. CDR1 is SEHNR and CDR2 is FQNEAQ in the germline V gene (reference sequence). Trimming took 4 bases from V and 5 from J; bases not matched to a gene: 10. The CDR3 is CASSSKGAPRTGELFF. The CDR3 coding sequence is TGTGCCAGCAGCTCTAAGGGGGCCCCGAGAACCGGGGAGCTGTTTTTT.

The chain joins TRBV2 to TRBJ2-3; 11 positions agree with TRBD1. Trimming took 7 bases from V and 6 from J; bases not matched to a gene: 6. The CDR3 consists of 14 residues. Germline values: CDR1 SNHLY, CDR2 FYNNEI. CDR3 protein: CASIRDRGTDTQYF. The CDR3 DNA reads TGTGCCAGCATCCGGGACAGGGGGACGGATACGCAGTATTTT.

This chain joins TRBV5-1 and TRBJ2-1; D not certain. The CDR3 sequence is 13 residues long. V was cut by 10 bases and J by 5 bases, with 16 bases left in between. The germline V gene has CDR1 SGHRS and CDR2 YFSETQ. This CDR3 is CAGPGPAHNEQFF. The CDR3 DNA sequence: TGCGCCGGGCCAGGACCCGCTCACAATGAGCAGTTCTTC.

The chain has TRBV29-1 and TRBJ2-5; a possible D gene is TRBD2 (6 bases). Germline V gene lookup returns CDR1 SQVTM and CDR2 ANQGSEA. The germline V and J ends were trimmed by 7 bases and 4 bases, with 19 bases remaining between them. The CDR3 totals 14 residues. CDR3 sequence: CSASWSGVGETQYF. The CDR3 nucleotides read TGCAGCGCCTCCTGGTCGGGGGTAGGAGAGACCCAGTACTTC.

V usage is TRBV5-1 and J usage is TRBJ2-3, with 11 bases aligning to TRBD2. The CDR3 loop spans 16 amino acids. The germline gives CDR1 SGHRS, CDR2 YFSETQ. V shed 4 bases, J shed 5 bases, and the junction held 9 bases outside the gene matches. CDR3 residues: CASSQIAGGPVDTQYF. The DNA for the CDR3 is TGCGCCAGCAGCCAGATAGCGGGAGGGCCGGTAGATACGCAGTATTTT.

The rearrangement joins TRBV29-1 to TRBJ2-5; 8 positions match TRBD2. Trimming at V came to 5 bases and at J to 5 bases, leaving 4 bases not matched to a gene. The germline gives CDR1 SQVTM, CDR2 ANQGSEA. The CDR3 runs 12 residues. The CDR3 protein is CSVIKRGETQYF. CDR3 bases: TGCAGCGTTATTAAGCGGGGGGAGACCCAGTACTTC.

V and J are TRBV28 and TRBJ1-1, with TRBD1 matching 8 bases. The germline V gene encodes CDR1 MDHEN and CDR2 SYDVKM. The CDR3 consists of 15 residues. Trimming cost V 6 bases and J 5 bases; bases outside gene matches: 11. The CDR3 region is CASSEQGAGRTEAFF. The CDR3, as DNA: TGTGCCAGCAGCGAGCAGGGGGCTGGAAGGACTGAAGCTTTCTTT.

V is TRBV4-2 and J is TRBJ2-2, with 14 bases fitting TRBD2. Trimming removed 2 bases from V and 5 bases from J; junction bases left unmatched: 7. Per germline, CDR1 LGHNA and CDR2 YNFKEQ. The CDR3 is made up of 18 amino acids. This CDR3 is CASSQRPGLAGVTGELFF. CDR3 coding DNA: TGTGCCAGCAGCCAACGCCCGGGACTAGCGGGAGTAACCGGGGAGCTGTTTTTT.

CDR3 residues: CASSPRLQLLDTQYF. The CDR3 DNA follows: TGTGCCAGCTCACCAAGACTCCAACTGCTAGATACGCAGTATTTT. This sequence joins TRBV18 and TRBJ2-3; D not certain. V was cut by 2 bases and J by 5 bases, with 14 bases left in between. CDR3 length: 15 amino acids. Germline V gene sequence: CDR1 KGHSH, CDR2 LQKENI. The whole variable domain, filled in from reference TRBV18 and TRBJ2-3, reads NAGVMQNPRHLVRRRGQEARLRCSPMKGHSHVYWYRQLPEEGLKFMVYLQKENIIDESGMPKERFSAEFPKEGPSILRIQQVVRGDSAAYFCASSPRLQLLDTQYFGPGTRLTVL.

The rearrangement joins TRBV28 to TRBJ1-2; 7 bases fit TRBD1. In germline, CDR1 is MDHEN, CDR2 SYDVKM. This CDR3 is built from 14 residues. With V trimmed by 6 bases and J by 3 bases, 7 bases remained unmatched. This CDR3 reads CASSLRGPYYGYTF. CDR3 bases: TGTGCCAGCAGCCTTAGGGGGCCGTACTATGGCTACACCTTC.

CDR3 nucleotide sequence: TGTGCCAGCAGCCAAGATAAGGGAGACGAGCAGTACTTC. Its translation is CASSQDKGDEQYF. The V gene is TRBV4-2, the J gene TRBJ2-7; D is perhaps TRBD2 (5 bases). V was clipped by 0 bases and J by 5 bases, with 8 bases between them. This CDR3 region has 13 residues. Germline values: CDR1 LGHNA, CDR2 YNFKEQ.

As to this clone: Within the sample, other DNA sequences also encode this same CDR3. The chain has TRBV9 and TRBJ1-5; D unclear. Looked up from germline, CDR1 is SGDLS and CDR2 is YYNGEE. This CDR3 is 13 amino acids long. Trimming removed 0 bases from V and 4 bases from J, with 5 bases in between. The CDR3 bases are TGTGCCAGCAGCGTAGACTGGAATCAGCCCCAGCATTTT. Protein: CASSVDWNQPQHF.

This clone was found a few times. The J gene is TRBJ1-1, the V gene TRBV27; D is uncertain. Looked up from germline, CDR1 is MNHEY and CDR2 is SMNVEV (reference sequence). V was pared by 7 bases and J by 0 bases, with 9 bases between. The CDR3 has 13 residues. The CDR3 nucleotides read TGTGCCAGCAAGGCCCTCTTGAACACTGAAGCTTTCTTT. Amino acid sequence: CASKALLNTEAFF.

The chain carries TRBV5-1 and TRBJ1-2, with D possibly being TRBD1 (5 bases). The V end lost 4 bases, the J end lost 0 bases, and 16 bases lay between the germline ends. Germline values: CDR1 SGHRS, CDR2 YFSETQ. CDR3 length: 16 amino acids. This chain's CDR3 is CASSRSQGSANYGYTF. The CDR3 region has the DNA TGCGCCAGCAGCCGCTCGCAGGGTTCAGCTAACTATGGCTACACCTTC.

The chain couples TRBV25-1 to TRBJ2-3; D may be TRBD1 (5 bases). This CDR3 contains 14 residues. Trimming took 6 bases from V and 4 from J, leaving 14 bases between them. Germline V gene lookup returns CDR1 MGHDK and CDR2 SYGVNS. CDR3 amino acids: CASSGPRVADTQYF. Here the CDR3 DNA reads TGTGCCAGCAGCGGACCCAGGGTAGCAGATACGCAGTATTTT.

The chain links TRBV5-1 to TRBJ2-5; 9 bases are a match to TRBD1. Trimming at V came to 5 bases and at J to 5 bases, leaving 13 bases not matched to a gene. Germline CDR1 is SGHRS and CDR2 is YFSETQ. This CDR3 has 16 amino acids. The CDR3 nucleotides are TGCGCCAGCAGTTTTTCCGGGACAGGGCAAGGGGAGACCCAGTACTTC. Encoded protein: CASSFSGTGQGETQYF.

The CDR3 is CASSPEGSLKETQYF. The CDR3 region has the DNA TGTGCCAGCAGCCCTGAGGGGAGTTTAAAAGAGACCCAGTACTTC. The gene calls are TRBV5-6 and TRBJ2-5; the D gene could be TRBD1 or TRBD2 (5 bases each). CDR1 is SGHDT, CDR2 YYEEEE, per germline. CDR3 size: 15 residues. V was pared by 4 bases and J by 3 bases, with 16 bases between.